Below, 24 T cell receptor beta chains from the same sample are listed, as sequenced in a study of blood T cell repertoires in COVID-19. Profiling relied on immunoSEQ multiplex PCR, and the TCRdb table lists in-frame clones only, not all of them. This sample has a few hundred thousand clones, with about 88% found just once. Material: peripheral blood. The receptor set was obtained from a woman in her forties or fifties with COVID-19, enrolled during active disease.

The chain recombines TRBV25-1 with TRBJ1-3; 8 positions match TRBD1. The trim removed 6 bases at V and 3 bases at J, leaving 4 bases unmatched. The CDR3 loop spans 14 amino acids. CDR1 and CDR2 from the germline V gene are MGHDK and SYGVNS. CDR3 nucleotide sequence: TGTGCCAGCAGAACAGGGGGAGGTGGAAACACCATATATTTT. Protein: CASRTGGGGNTIYF.

This rearrangement joins TRBV29-1 to TRBJ2-1, with a tentative D call TRBD1 (5 bases). The CDR3 totals 12 residues. Germline V lookup: CDR1 SQVTM, CDR2 ANQGSEA. Trimming took 4 bases from V and 9 from J, leaving 13 bases between them. The chain's CDR3 is CSVVARVGEQFF. The CDR3 nucleotides read TGCAGCGTTGTGGCCAGGGTGGGTGAGCAGTTCTTC.

The CDR3, as DNA: TGTGCCACCCGCTATTGGGGAACAGGGACGGGGAACACTGAAGCTTTCTTT. The encoded protein is CATRYWGTGTGNTEAFF. The gene calls are TRBV15 and TRBJ1-1, with TRBD1 as a possible D gene (6 bases). From germline, CDR1 is LNHNV and CDR2 YYDKDF (reference sequence). The CDR3 runs 17 residues. Trimming cost V 8 bases and J 1 base, with 23 bases left between them.

The chain carries TRBV7-2 and TRBJ1-1; D is possibly TRBD1 (5 bases). Germline V CDR1 and CDR2: SGHTA, FQGNSA. Deletions cut 5 bases from V and 4 bases from J, with 17 bases between. There are 15 residues in the CDR3. The CDR3: CASSPRGGRFTEAFF. In nucleotides, the CDR3 is TGTGCCAGCAGCCCTAGGGGAGGACGGTTCACTGAAGCTTTCTTT. The whole variable domain, filled in from reference TRBV7-2 and TRBJ1-1, reads GAGVSQSPSNKVTEKGKDVELRCDPISGHTALYWYRQSLGQGLEFLIYFQGNSAPDKSGLPSDRFSAERTGGSVSTLTIQRTQQEDSAVYLCASSPRGGRFTEAFFGQGTRLTVV.

V is TRBV20-1 and J is TRBJ2-4; no reliable D call. Trimming took off 1 base at V and 7 bases at J, with 5 bases between the two ends. This CDR3 has 11 residues. Germline-derived CDR1 and CDR2 are DFQATT and SNEGSKA (reference sequence). The CDR3 DNA follows: TGCAGTGCTAGAGTCCATAACATTCAGTACTTC. This gives the protein CSARVHNIQYF.

The V gene is TRBV6-6, the J gene TRBJ1-6; maybe TRBD1 (5 bases). V was clipped by 5 bases and J by 9 bases, with 23 bases between them. The CDR3 is 17 residues long. Germline CDR1 reads MNHNY; CDR2 reads SVGAGI (reference sequence). This chain's CDR3 is CASSPHVAGSSSSPLHF. As DNA, the CDR3 is TGTGCCAGCAGTCCCCACGTGGCAGGGTCATCAAGTTCACCCCTCCACTTT.

V usage is TRBV6-1 and J usage is TRBJ2-7; TRBD1 is a possible D gene (5 bases). V lost 3 bases, J lost 3 bases, and 9 bases lay in between. The germline V gene encodes CDR1 MNHNS and CDR2 SASEGT. This CDR3 region has 13 residues. CDR3 DNA: TGTGCCAGCAGTGAGGGCAGGGTCTACGAGCAGTACGTC. This gives the protein CASSEGRVYEQYV.

This rearrangement joins TRBV6-2 or TRBV6-3 to TRBJ1-2; no definite D call. V gave up 5 bases and J gave up 8 bases, with 24 bases separating them. This CDR3 contains 16 residues. Germline CDR1 MNHEY, CDR2 SVGEGT. The CDR3 DNA sequence: TGTGCCAGCAGTGCCCCGGGAGGCAGGAGCTTTGGAGGCTACACCTTC. This codes for CASSAPGGRSFGGYTF.

V gene TRBV27 combines with J gene TRBJ2-7, with 9 bases lining up with TRBD1. There are 19 residues in the CDR3. Germline trimming cut 6 bases from V and 5 bases from J; bases unmatched to any gene: 23. The V gene's germline CDR1 is MNHEY and CDR2 SMNVEV (reference sequence). The CDR3 DNA is TGTGCCAGCAGCCCAAACCGGGACAGGGTAAAAAGCCAGGGAGACGAGCAGTACGTC. Amino acid sequence: CASSPNRDRVKSQGDEQYV.

This chain uses TRBV27 with TRBJ2-7; TRBD2 matches at 11 bases. From germline, CDR1 is MNHEY and CDR2 SMNVEV (reference sequence). V trimming: 7 bases; J trimming: 5 bases; junction bases outside the gene matches: 7. The CDR3 sequence is 14 residues long. This CDR3 is CASKASGGYHEQYV. The CDR3 bases are TGTGCCAGCAAGGCTAGCGGGGGGTACCACGAGCAGTACGTC.

The chain employs TRBV19 and TRBJ2-2; 8 bases match TRBD2. The CDR3 loop spans 17 amino acids. The V gene's germline CDR1 is LNHDA and CDR2 SQIVND (reference sequence). J was trimmed by 1 base and V by 5 bases; bases with no gene match: 9. CDR3: CASSPWVAGLNTGELFF. In nucleotides, the CDR3 is TGTGCCAGTAGTCCCTGGGTAGCGGGGCTGAACACCGGGGAGCTGTTTTTT.

The genes are TRBV6-1 and TRBJ1-6; D is perhaps TRBD1 (6 bases). CDR3 length equals 13 residues. Trimming took 6 bases from V and 8 from J, leaving 11 bases between them. Germline lookup yields CDR1 MNHNS and CDR2 SASEGT. The DNA for the CDR3 is TGTGCCAGCAGAGGACAGTTCGATTCACCCCTCCACTTT. Residues: CASRGQFDSPLHF.

This rearrangement joins TRBV5-1 to TRBJ1-6, with D tentatively TRBD1 (5 bases). With 1 base removed from V and 8 bases from J, the gap between germline ends came to 10 bases. The germline CDR1 and CDR2 sequences are SGHRS and YFSETQ. CDR3 size: 14 residues. The CDR3 is CASSLNRLDSPLHF. CDR3 bases: TGCGCCAGCAGCTTGAACAGGTTGGATTCACCCCTCCACTTT.

The rearrangement joins TRBV2 to TRBJ1-2, with D possibly matching TRBD1 (5 bases). The length of the CDR3 is 13 residues. Germline CDR1 reads SNHLY; CDR2 reads FYNNEI. With 5 bases removed from V and 2 bases from J, the gap between germline ends came to 9 bases. The CDR3 spells CASSKQENYGYTF. The CDR3 DNA reads TGTGCCAGCAGTAAACAGGAGAACTATGGCTACACCTTC.

The chain is built from TRBV7-2 and TRBJ1-3, with 8 bases lining up with TRBD1. The CDR3 runs 16 residues. The V gene's germline CDR1 is SGHTA and CDR2 FQGNSA. Unmatched junction bases numbered 4, after V lost 1 base and J lost 2 bases. Here the CDR3 DNA reads TGTGCCAGCAGCTTAGAGCAGGGGGCTACTGGAAACACCATATATTTT. It is translated as CASSLEQGATGNTIYF. Supplemented by reference TRBV7-2 and TRBJ1-3, the full variable domain reads GAGVSQSPSNKVTEKGKDVELRCDPISGHTALYWYRQSLGQGLEFLIYFQGNSAPDKSGLPSDRFSAERTGGSVSTLTIQRTQQEDSAVYLCASSLEQGATGNTIYFGEGSWLTVV.

The chain couples TRBV11-2 to TRBJ2-7; weak D call: TRBD1 (6 bases). The germline CDR1 and CDR2 sequences are SGHAT and FQNNGV. The CDR3 has 14 amino acids. V was cut by 2 bases and J by 3 bases, with 11 bases left in between. The CDR3 loop is CASSLQGTHYEQYF. The CDR3 DNA follows: TGTGCCAGCAGCTTACAGGGGACCCACTACGAGCAGTACTTC.

This chain connects TRBV10-3 to TRBJ1-2; D unresolved. The germline V gene has CDR1 ENHRY and CDR2 SYGVKD. Trimming took 0 bases from V and 0 from J, leaving 11 bases between them. There are 16 residues in the CDR3. The DNA for the CDR3 is TGTGCCATCAGTGAGTCTGGGCAGGCTTCTAACTATGGCTACACCTTC. This translates into CAISESGQASNYGYTF.

In nucleotides, the CDR3 is TGTGCCAGCAGCCCAGCAGACAGGGGAGGAGAAAAACTGTTTTTT. As protein: CASSPADRGGEKLFF. The rearrangement uses TRBV3-1 (or the pseudogene TRBV3-2) and TRBJ1-4, with 8 bases that match TRBD1. V dropped 4 bases and J dropped 8; count of bases not matched to a gene: 9. CDR1 and CDR2 (germline): LGHDT, YNNKEL (reference sequence). The CDR3 runs 15 residues.

This clone came up a few times. The rearrangement links TRBV6-4 to TRBJ2-1; a weak D match, TRBD2 (7 bases). The germline V and J ends were trimmed by 0 bases and 4 bases, with 10 bases remaining between them. This CDR3 comprises 15 residues. Germline-derived CDR1 and CDR2 are MRHNA and SNTAGT. CDR3 DNA sequence: TGTGCCAGCAGTGACTCGGGGGGGCTATACAATGAGCAGTTCTTC. Protein: CASSDSGGLYNEQFF.

This chain uses TRBV5-6 with TRBJ1-5; D might be TRBD1 (6 bases). This CDR3 spans 15 amino acids. Germline CDR1 SGHDT, CDR2 YYEEEE. With 4 bases removed from V and 1 base from J, the gap between germline ends came to 12 bases. The CDR3 coding sequence is TGTGCCAGCAGCCTACAGGGATCGAGCAATCAGCCCCAGCATTTT. Its protein product is CASSLQGSSNQPQHF.

The chain couples TRBV3-1 (or the pseudogene TRBV3-2) to TRBJ1-1; tentatively, D is TRBD1 (5 bases). Germline V CDR1 and CDR2: LGHDT, YNNKEL (reference sequence). The CDR3 consists of 15 residues. Trimming removed 1 base at V and 2 bases at J, with 11 bases between. For the CDR3, the DNA is TGTGCCAGCAGCCAAGCCGGGGGGGGAAACACTGAAGCTTTCTTT. This sequence encodes CASSQAGGGNTEAFF.

The chain links TRBV7-6 to TRBJ2-1; tentatively, D is TRBD1 (6 bases). V was cut by 2 bases and J by 4 bases, with 12 bases left in between. The V gene's germline CDR1 is SGHVS and CDR2 FNYEAQ. CDR3 length: 15 amino acids. Here the CDR3 reads CASSLRGGEYNEQFF. CDR3 nucleotide sequence: TGTGCCAGCAGCTTACGAGGGGGTGAATACAATGAGCAGTTCTTC.

The chain employs TRBV13 and TRBJ2-5; 11 nucleotides line up with TRBD2. With V trimmed by 3 bases and J by 5 bases, 2 bases remained unmatched. CDR1 and CDR2 from the germline V gene are PRHDT and FYEKMQ (reference sequence). The CDR3 is 14 amino acids. This CDR3 is CASSFSGGAETQYF. The DNA of the CDR3 is TGTGCCAGCAGCTTTAGCGGGGGGGCGGAGACCCAGTACTTC.

This chain uses TRBV13 with TRBJ1-2; 9 bases agree with TRBD1. Trimming removed 4 bases from V and 4 bases from J; junction bases left unmatched: 7. This CDR3 comprises 15 residues. The germline V gene has CDR1 PRHDT and CDR2 FYEKMQ (reference sequence). The CDR3 DNA is TGTGCCAGCAGCTCCCGGGACAGGGAACCCTATGGCTACACCTTC. Translated: CASSSRDREPYGYTF.